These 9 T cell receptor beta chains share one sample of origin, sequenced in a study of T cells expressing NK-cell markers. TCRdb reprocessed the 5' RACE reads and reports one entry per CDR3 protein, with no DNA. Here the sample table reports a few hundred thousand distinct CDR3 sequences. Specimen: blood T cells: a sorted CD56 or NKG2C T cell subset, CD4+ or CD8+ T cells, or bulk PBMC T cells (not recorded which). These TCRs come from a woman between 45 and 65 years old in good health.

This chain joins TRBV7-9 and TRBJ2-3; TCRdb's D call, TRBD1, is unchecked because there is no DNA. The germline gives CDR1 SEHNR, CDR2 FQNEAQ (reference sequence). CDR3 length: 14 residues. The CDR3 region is CASSSGTYADTQYF.

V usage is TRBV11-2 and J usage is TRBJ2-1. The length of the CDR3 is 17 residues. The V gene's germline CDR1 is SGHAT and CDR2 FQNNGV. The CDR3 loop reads CASSLRLQLSSYNEQFF.

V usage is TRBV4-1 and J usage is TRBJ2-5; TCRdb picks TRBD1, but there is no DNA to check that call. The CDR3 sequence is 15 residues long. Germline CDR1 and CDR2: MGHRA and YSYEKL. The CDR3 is CASSHPDRDAETQYF.

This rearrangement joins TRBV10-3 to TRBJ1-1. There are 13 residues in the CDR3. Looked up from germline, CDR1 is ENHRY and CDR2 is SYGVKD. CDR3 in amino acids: CASGVGFSTEAFF.

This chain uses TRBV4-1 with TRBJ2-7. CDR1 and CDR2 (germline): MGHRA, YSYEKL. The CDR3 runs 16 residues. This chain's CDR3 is CASSQDVGSRFYEQYF.

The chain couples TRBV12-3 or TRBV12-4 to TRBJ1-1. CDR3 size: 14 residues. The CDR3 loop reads CASSSSRVLTEAFF.

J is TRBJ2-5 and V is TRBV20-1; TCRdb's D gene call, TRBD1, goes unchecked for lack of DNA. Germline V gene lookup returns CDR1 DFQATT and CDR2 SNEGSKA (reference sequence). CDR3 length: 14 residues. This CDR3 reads CSARPLGLQETQYF.

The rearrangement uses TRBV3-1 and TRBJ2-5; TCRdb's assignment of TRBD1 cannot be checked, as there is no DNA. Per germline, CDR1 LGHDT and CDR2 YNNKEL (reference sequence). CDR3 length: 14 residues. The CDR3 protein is CASSHGTGGKTQYF.

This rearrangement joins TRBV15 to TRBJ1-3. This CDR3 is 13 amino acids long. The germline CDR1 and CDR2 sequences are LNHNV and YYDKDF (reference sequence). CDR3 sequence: CATSRDKRSTIYF.